What follows describes a single T cell receptor beta chain. Its antigen is as yet unknown. The sample originates from a study of cytomegalovirus exposure and HLA in healthy donors. For the study at large: As an earlier analysis found, 150 million to 200 million T cells yielded about 120 million unique TCR beta sequences. Findings and caveats of the study: Researchers reportedly found TCR beta sequences accurately predicted most subjects' HLA-A and HLA-B alleles. Whilst most TCR sequences proved rare, a subset of public TCRs occurred across many donors. V segments that were indistinguishable, TRBV6-2 and TRBV6-3 among them, were omitted from analysis.

PCR used 60 Vbeta primers and 13 Jbeta primers. TCRdb keeps only in-frame clones here, not all; method: immunoSEQ multiplex PCR. The sample has around 70,000 clones, roughly four fifths seen once; the top ten hold around 10%. After removal of 4 bases from V and 0 bases from J, the junction contained 5 bases not matched to a gene. The germline gives CDR1 LNHDA, CDR2 SQIVND (reference sequence). This CDR3 has 16 residues. The chain recombines TRBV19 with TRBJ2-1; 8 bases line up with TRBD1. Source material: PBMCs. The origin of this receptor is a male donor in good health and CMV-seropositive. The CDR3 here is CASSRTGTSSYNEQFF. The CDR3 coding sequence is TGTGCCAGTAGTAGGACAGGGACCAGCTCCTACAATGAGCAGTTCTTC.